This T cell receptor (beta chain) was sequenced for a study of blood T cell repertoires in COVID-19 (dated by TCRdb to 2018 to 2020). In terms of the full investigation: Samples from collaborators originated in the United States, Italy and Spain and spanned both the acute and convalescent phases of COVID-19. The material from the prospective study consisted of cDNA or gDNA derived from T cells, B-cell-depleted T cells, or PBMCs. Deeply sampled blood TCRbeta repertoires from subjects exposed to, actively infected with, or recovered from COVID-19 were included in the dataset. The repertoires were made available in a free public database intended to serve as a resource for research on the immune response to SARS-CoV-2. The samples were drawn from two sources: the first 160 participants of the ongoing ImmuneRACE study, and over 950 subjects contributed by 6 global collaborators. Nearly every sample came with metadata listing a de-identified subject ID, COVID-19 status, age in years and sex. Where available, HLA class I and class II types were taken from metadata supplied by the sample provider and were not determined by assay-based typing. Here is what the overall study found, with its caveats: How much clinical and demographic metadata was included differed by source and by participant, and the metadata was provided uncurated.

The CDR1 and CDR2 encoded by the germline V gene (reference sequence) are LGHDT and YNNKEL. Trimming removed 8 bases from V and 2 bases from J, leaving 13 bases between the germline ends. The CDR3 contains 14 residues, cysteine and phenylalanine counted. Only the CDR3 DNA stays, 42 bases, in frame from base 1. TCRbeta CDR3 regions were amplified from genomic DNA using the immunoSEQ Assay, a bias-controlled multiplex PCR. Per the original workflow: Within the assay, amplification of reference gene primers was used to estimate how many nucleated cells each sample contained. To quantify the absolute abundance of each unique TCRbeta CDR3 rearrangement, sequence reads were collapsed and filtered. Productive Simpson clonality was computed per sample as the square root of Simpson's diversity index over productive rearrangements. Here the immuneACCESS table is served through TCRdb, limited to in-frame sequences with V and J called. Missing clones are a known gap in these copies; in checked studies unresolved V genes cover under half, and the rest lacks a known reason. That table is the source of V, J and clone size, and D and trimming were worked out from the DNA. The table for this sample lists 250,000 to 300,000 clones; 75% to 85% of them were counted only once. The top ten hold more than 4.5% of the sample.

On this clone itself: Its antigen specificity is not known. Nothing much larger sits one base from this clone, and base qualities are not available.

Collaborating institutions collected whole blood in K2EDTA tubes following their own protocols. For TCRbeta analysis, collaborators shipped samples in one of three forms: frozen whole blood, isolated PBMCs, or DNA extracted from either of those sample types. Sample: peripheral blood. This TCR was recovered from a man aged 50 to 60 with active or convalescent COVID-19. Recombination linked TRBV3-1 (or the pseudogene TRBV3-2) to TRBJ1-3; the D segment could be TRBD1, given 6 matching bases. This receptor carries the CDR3 CASAKSGAGNTIYF. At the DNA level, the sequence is TGTGCCAGCGCTAAATCAGGGGCTGGAAACACCATATATTTT.